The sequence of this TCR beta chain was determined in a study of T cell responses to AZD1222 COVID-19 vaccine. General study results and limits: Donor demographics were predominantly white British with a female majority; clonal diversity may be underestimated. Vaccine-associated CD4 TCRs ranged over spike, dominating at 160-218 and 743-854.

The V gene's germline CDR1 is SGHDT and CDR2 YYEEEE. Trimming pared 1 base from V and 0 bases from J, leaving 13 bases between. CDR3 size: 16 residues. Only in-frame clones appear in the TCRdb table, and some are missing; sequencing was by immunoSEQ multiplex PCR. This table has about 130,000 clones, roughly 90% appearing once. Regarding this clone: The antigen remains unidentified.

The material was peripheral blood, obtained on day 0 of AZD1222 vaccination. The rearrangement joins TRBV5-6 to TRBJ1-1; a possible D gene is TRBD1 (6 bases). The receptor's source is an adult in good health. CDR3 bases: TGTGCCAGCAGCTTGAACCCCAGGGGAATGAACACTGAAGCTTTCTTT. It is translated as CASSLNPRGMNTEAFF.